Below, 23 T cell receptor beta chains from the same sample are listed, as sequenced in a study of beta chain features in type 1 diabetes. Regarding the study as a whole: Shorter TCRB CDR3s, moderately but significantly so, were found in Type 1 diabetes patients in all four CD4+ subsets.

TCRB transcripts that were expressed got sequenced, as all of the isolated RNA had been reverse transcribed. Clones were sequenced by immunoSEQ multiplex PCR, and TCRdb holds only the in-frame ones, with some missing. The sample carries some 240,000 clones, under 20% recorded once. Their antigen targets remain unknown. The sample taken for sequencing was naive CD4+ T cells from blood. Source of these receptors: a man in his thirties or forties with type 1 diabetes.

The V call is TRBV27, the J call TRBJ2-7; TRBD1 is a possible D gene (6 bases). V was clipped by 6 bases and J by 1 base, with 16 bases between them. The CDR3 extends over 15 amino acids. In germline, CDR1 is MNHEY, CDR2 SMNVEV (reference sequence). The CDR3 coding sequence is TGTGCCAGCAGGAAGGACAGCGTACTTTCCTACGAGCAGTACTTC. Its protein product is CASRKDSVLSYEQYF.

This clone showed up just a few times. The chain combines TRBV5-1 with TRBJ2-5, with D tentatively TRBD2 (5 bases). CDR3 length: 13 residues. Per germline, CDR1 SGHRS and CDR2 YFSETQ. V was pared by 4 bases and J by 5 bases, with 12 bases between. The CDR3: CASSVGSGETQYF. The CDR3 nucleotides are TGCGCCAGCAGCGTGGGCTCGGGGGAGACCCAGTACTTC.

This chain uses TRBV27 with TRBJ2-4; D remains ambiguous. Germline V gene data show CDR1 as MNHEY and CDR2 as SMNVEV (reference sequence). The CDR3 is made up of 13 amino acids. The V and J ends lost 5 bases and 6 bases respectively, with 11 bases between them. The CDR3 spells CASSEIEPNIQYF. The CDR3 nucleotides read TGTGCCAGCAGTGAAATCGAGCCAAACATTCAGTACTTC.

This clone was seen only a few times. The chain is built from TRBV15 and TRBJ2-3; D is perhaps TRBD1 (5 bases). V gave up 5 bases and J gave up 2 bases, with 11 bases separating them. Germline CDR1 LNHNV, CDR2 YYDKDF (reference sequence). The CDR3 has 14 amino acids. CDR3 sequence (DNA): TGTGCCACCAGCTACTCAGGGCTCACAGATACGCAGTATTTT. This codes for CATSYSGLTDTQYF. Filled out from reference TRBV15 and TRBJ2-3, the complete variable domain reads DAMVIQNPRYQVTQFGKPVTLSCSQTLNHNVMYWYQQKSSQAPKLLFHYYDKDFNNEADTPDNFQSRRPNTSFCFLDIRSPGLGDTAMYLCATSYSGLTDTQYFGPGTRLTVL.

The chain uses TRBV5-1 and TRBJ2-7; D not resolved. In germline, CDR1 is SGHRS, CDR2 YFSETQ. There are 14 residues in the CDR3. With 4 bases removed from V and 0 bases from J, the gap between germline ends came to 11 bases. The CDR3 is CASSPPMGSYEQYF. CDR3 coding DNA: TGCGCCAGCAGCCCTCCGATGGGCTCCTACGAGCAGTACTTC.

V gene TRBV16 combines with J gene TRBJ2-5; 9 bases match TRBD2. Germline CDR1 and CDR2: KGHSY and FQNENV. The CDR3 has 15 residues. Trimming at V came to 2 bases and at J to 5 bases, leaving 6 bases not matched to a gene. Here the CDR3 DNA reads TGTGCCAGCAGCCAAAGAGCGGGGGGCTCGGAGACCCAGTACTTC. This gives the protein CASSQRAGGSETQYF.

A few counts support this clone. This chain connects TRBV6-7 to TRBJ2-1; no clear D gene. TRBV6-7 qualifies as an ORF whose function is uncertain. The ends were cut back, 0 bases at V and 10 bases at J, with 7 bases in the middle. The length of the CDR3 is 12 residues. The CDR3 sequence: CASSYSMAEQFF. The CDR3 DNA reads as TGTGCCAGCAGTTACTCGATGGCAGAGCAGTTCTTC.

The CDR3 region has the DNA TGTGCCAGCAGCTTAGACGGCACAGATACGCAGTATTTT. Its translation: CASSLDGTDTQYF. The chain recombines TRBV11-2 with TRBJ2-3, with D hard to call. Per germline, CDR1 SGHAT and CDR2 FQNNGV. This CDR3 is 13 amino acids long. Trimming removed 0 bases from V and 1 base from J, with 2 bases in between. Together with reference TRBV11-2 and TRBJ2-3, the CDR3 gives the full variable domain: EAGVAQSPRYKIIEKRQSVAFWCNPISGHATLYWYQQILGQGPKLLIQFQNNGVVDDSQLPKDRFSAERLKGVDSTLKIQPAKLEDSAVYLCASSLDGTDTQYFGPGTRLTVL.

The chain has TRBV7-2 and TRBJ1-1; 7 bases fit TRBD1. The CDR3 length is 15 residues. With V trimmed by 1 base and J by 1 base, 3 bases remained unmatched. Germline lookup yields CDR1 SGHTA and CDR2 FQGNSA. The DNA of the CDR3 is TGTGCCAGCAGCTTAGGAGCAGGGGGGAACACTGAAGCTTTCTTT. This gives the protein CASSLGAGGNTEAFF.

The V and J genes are TRBV25-1 and TRBJ2-5, with 9 positions matching TRBD2. Germline V gene sequence: CDR1 MGHDK, CDR2 SYGVNS. The ends lost 2 bases at V and 3 bases at J; junction bases unmatched: 1. The CDR3 is made up of 14 amino acids. Written as DNA, the CDR3 is TGTGCCAGCAGTGAAGCGGGAGGGGAAGAGACCCAGTACTTC. Protein sequence: CASSEAGGEETQYF.

The J gene is TRBJ1-1, the V gene TRBV29-1; D is possibly TRBD1 (5 bases). Germline V gene lookup returns CDR1 SQVTM and CDR2 ANQGSEA. V shed 5 bases and J shed 10 bases, with 17 bases lying between them. The CDR3 has 12 residues. Here the CDR3 reads CSVPGRALGAFF. The DNA of the CDR3 is TGCAGCGTTCCGGGACGGGCCCTAGGAGCTTTCTTT.

The rearrangement links TRBV29-1 to TRBJ2-6; D might be TRBD1 (6 bases). Per the germline V gene, CDR1 is SQVTM and CDR2 is ANQGSEA. Trimming pared 1 base from V and 12 bases from J, leaving 28 bases between. The CDR3 contains 18 residues. The CDR3 here is CSVEGKFEGTGRIPVLTF. CDR3 bases: TGCAGCGTTGAAGGGAAATTCGAGGGTACAGGGCGAATCCCCGTCCTGACTTTC.

This chain uses TRBV2 with TRBJ2-1, with 7 bases fitting TRBD2. After removal of 6 bases from V and 7 bases from J, the junction contained 12 bases not matched to a gene. This CDR3 region has 15 residues. Per the germline V gene, CDR1 is SNHLY and CDR2 is FYNNEI. In DNA form, the CDR3 reads TGTGCCAGCAGGCTTTTGCGGGAGATGGGGAATGAGCAGTTCTTC. Protein sequence: CASRLLREMGNEQFF.

This clone was found a few times. This chain uses TRBV29-1 with TRBJ2-3; 8 positions match TRBD2. With 7 bases clipped from V and 2 bases from J, the junction kept 11 bases outside the gene matches. CDR1 is SQVTM and CDR2 is ANQGSEA in the germline V gene. The CDR3 is 15 amino acids. CDR3 protein: CSAGGLAGYTDTQYF. As DNA, the CDR3 is TGCAGCGCTGGGGGGCTAGCGGGTTACACAGATACGCAGTATTTT.

This clone has only a few counts. The V and J genes are TRBV10-3 and TRBJ1-2, with a tentative D call TRBD1 (5 bases). This CDR3 comprises 13 residues. The V gene lost 6 bases and the J gene lost 3 bases, with 11 bases spanning the gap. CDR1 and CDR2 from the germline V gene are ENHRY and SYGVKD. CDR3 DNA sequence: TGTGCCATCAGCTCGGACACATACTATGGCTACACCTTC. Residues: CAISSDTYYGYTF.

This clone was recorded a few times. This rearrangement joins TRBV29-1 to TRBJ2-3, with 7 nucleotides matching TRBD1. CDR1 is SQVTM, CDR2 ANQGSEA, per germline. The CDR3 contains 11 residues. J was trimmed by 5 bases and V by 6 bases; bases with no gene match: 2. As DNA, the CDR3 is TGCAGCGTATACAGGGGAGATACGCAGTATTTT. Protein sequence: CSVYRGDTQYF.

This clone appeared a few times. This rearrangement joins TRBV29-1 to TRBJ2-7; a weak D match, TRBD2 (5 bases). The CDR3 totals 12 residues. V was pared by 7 bases and J by 2 bases, with 12 bases between. In germline, CDR1 is SQVTM, CDR2 ANQGSEA. CDR3 region: CSARADAYEQYF. In nucleotides, the CDR3 is TGCAGCGCTAGAGCGGACGCCTACGAGCAGTACTTC.

This clone appeared a few times. V usage is TRBV10-3 and J usage is TRBJ1-4; D is ambiguous. The germline CDR1 and CDR2 sequences are ENHRY and SYGVKD. V was pared by 5 bases and J by 0 bases, with 4 bases between. The CDR3 runs 13 residues. The CDR3 DNA reads as TGTGCCATCAGTAGGTCAACTAATGAAAAACTGTTTTTT. It is translated as CAISRSTNEKLFF.

The V and J genes are TRBV9 and TRBJ2-5, with unresolved D. V was pared by 0 bases and J by 5 bases, with 14 bases between. Germline CDR1 SGDLS, CDR2 YYNGEE. The CDR3 runs 15 residues. This chain's CDR3 is CASSVVAGAPETQYF. CDR3 DNA: TGTGCCAGCAGCGTAGTGGCAGGAGCCCCCGAGACCCAGTACTTC.

This clone occurred a few times. V gene TRBV29-1 combines with J gene TRBJ2-5, with D perhaps TRBD1 or TRBD2 (5 bases each). Germline values: CDR1 SQVTM, CDR2 ANQGSEA. The V end lost 4 bases, the J end lost 2 bases, and 11 bases lay between the germline ends. The CDR3 runs 13 residues. The chain's CDR3 is CSVGGGWQETQYF. The CDR3 DNA reads TGCAGCGTTGGTGGGGGATGGCAAGAGACCCAGTACTTC.

This clone showed up just a few times. This sequence joins TRBV29-1 and TRBJ2-3; D gene unclear. The CDR3 length is 17 residues. Deletions cut 6 bases from V and 6 bases from J, with 28 bases between. Germline V lookup: CDR1 SQVTM, CDR2 ANQGSEA. CDR3 in DNA: TGCAGCGTCCTCGAACGCGTGGGTCCCCATCGATCGGATACGCAGTATTTT. Its translation: CSVLERVGPHRSDTQYF.

This clone was counted a few times. This chain uses TRBV20-1 with TRBJ1-1; D remains ambiguous. The V end lost 6 bases, the J end lost 7 bases, and 12 bases lay between the germline ends. The CDR3 runs 11 residues. Germline V gene lookup returns CDR1 DFQATT and CDR2 SNEGSKA (reference sequence). The CDR3 coding sequence is TGCAGTGCAACCGGGCAGGATGAAGCTTTCTTT. Amino acid sequence: CSATGQDEAFF.

The rearrangement links TRBV9 to TRBJ2-5; D possibly corresponds to TRBD1 (5 bases). The germline gives CDR1 SGDLS, CDR2 YYNGEE. The CDR3 covers 14 residues. With 3 bases removed from V and 4 bases from J, the gap between germline ends came to 13 bases. CDR3 DNA: TGTGCCAGCAGCGCCGCCGACAGTCGAGAGACCCAGTACTTC. It encodes CASSAADSRETQYF.